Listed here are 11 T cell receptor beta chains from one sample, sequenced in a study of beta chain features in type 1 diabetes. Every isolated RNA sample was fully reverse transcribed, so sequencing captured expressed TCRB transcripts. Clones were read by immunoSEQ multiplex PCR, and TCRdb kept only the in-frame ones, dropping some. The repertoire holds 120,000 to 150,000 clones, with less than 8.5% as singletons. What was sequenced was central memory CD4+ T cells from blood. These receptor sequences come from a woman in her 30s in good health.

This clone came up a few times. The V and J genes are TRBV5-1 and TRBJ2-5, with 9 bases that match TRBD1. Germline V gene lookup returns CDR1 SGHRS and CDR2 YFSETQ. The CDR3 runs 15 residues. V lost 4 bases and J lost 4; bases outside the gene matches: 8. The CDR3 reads CASSRIQGAGETQYF. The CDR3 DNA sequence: TGCGCCAGCAGCCGAATACAGGGGGCTGGAGAGACCCAGTACTTC.

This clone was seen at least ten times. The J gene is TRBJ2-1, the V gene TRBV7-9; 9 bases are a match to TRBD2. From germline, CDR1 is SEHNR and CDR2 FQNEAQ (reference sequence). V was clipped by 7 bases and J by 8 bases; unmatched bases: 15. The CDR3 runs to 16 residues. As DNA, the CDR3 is TGTGCCAGCACCGTTGGAACCGGGACTAGCATCGATGAGCAGTTCTTC. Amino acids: CASTVGTGTSIDEQFF.

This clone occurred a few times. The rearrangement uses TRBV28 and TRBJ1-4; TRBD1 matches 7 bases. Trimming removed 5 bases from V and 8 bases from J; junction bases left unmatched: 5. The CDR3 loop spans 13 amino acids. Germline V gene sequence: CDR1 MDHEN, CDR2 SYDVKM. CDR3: CASSPGTDEKLFF. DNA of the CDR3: TGTGCCAGCAGTCCCGGGACAGACGAAAAACTGTTTTTT.

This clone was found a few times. The CDR3: CASSLFQGASNEQFF. The CDR3 DNA reads as TGTGCCAGCAGTTTATTCCAGGGGGCGTCTAATGAGCAGTTCTTC. This sequence joins TRBV27 and TRBJ2-1; 8 bases align to TRBD1. V dropped 1 base and J dropped 7; count of bases not matched to a gene: 6. Germline V lookup: CDR1 MNHEY, CDR2 SMNVEV (reference sequence). This CDR3 is built from 15 residues.

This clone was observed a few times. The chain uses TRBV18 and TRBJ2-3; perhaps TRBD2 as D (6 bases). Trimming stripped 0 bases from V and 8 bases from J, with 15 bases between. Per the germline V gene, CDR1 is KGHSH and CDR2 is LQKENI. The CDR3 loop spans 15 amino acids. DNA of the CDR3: TGTGCCAGCTCACCACCGGAGGGCCGCTCTGGTACGCAGTATTTT. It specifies CASSPPEGRSGTQYF.

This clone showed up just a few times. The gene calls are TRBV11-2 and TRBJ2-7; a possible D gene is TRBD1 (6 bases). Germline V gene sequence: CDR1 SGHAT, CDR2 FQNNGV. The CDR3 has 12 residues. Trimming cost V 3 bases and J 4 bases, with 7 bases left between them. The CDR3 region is CASSLQGYEQYF. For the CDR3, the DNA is TGTGCCAGCAGCTTGCAGGGGTACGAGCAGTACTTC.

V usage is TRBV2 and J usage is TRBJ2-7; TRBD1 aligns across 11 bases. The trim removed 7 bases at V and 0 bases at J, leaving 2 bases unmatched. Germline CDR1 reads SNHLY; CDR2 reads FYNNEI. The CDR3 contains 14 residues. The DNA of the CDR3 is TGTGCCAGCAAGGGACAGGGGGTCTCCTACGAGCAGTACTTC. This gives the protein CASKGQGVSYEQYF.

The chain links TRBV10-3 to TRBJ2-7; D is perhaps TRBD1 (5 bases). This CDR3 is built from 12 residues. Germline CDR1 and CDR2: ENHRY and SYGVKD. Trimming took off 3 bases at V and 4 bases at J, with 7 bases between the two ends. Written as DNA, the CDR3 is TGTGCCATCAGTGATTCAGGGTACGAGCAGTACTTC. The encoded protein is CAISDSGYEQYF.

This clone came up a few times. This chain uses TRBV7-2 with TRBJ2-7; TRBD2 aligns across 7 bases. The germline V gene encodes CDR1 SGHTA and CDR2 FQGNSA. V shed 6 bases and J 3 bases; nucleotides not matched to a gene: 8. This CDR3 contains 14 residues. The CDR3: CASRSPGTNYEQYF. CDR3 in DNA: TGTGCCAGCAGGTCCCCCGGGACTAACTACGAGCAGTACTTC.

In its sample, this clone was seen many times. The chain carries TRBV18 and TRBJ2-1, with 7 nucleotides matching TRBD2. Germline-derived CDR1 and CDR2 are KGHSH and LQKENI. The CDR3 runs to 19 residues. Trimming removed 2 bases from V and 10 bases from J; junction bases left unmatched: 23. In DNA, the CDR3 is TGTGCCAGCTCACCAAAGACTAGCTTCGGGGGAGGGGCCAGCACGGAGCAGTTCTTC. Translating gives CASSPKTSFGGGASTEQFF.

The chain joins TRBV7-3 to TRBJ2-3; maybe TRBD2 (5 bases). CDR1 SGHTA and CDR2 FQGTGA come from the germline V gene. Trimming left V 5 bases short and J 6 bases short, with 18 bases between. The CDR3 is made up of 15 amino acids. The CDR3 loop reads CASSNAAGLGDTQYF. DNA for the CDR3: TGTGCCAGCAGCAACGCGGCGGGCCTCGGGGATACGCAGTATTTT.